These T cell receptor beta chains were read from a single sample in a study of CD8+ T cells in alopecia areata. Data came from immunoSEQ multiplex PCR; TCRdb stores just in-frame clones and leaves some out. The table includes about 140,000 clones, around 49% detected once. The material was CD4+ T cells sorted from blood, obtained at week 0. These receptors were collected from a human donor with alopecia areata. Each CDR3 is given without its conserved first and last residue.

TRBJ2-4,TRBV30,AWDDRGYTKNIQY
TRBJ2-5,TRBV29-1,SALPQRITKETQY
TRBJ2-3,TRBV27,ASSLFYSTDTQY
TRBJ2-1,TRBV4-3,ASSRTVGGRLSYNEQF
TRBJ2-1,TRBV19,ASIRGENNEQF
TRBJ2-2,TRBV10-3,AIKGSGRGGEANTGELF
TRBJ1-2,TRBV4-1,ASSQGVGPGNYGYT
TRBJ2-7,TRBV7-2,ASSLGGTSARQY
TRBJ2-5,TRBV5-1,ASSLLETQY
TRBJ2-3,TRBV5-1,ASSLGWNGFTDTQY
TRBJ1-1,TRBV30,AWSREATEAF
TRBJ2-2,TRBV4-1,ASSQGDRNTGELF
TRBJ2-2,TRBV30,AWMYGGSTGELF
TRBJ2-6,TRBV2,ASRGARGANVLT
TRBJ2-5,TRBV29-1,SAVQGAIETQY
TRBJ2-7,TRBV29-1,SVIPSDRGPYEQY
TRBJ1-4,TRBV4-1,ASSRPDRVTTNEKLF
TRBJ2-1,TRBV10-1,ASSGGGGLAGGGEQF
TRBJ1-1,TRBV9,ASSVIPSNTEAF
TRBJ2-1,TRBV5-1,ASSLATLGDEQF
TRBJ1-1,TRBV5-1,ASAPGAMNTEAF
TRBJ2-1,TRBV27,ASSLGLPDDEQF
TRBJ2-5,TRBV30,AWSGTGGETQY
TRBJ2-1,TRBV30,AWRGFLSSYNEQF
TRBJ2-7,TRBV29-1,SVKPGLAGDEQY
TRBJ1-2,TRBV4-1,ASSSPSRDRTCT
TRBJ2-3,TRBV4-1,ASSQDSYRDISTDTQY
TRBJ2-3,TRBV25-1,ASSARQGITDTQY
TRBJ1-1,TRBV30,AWRRGWASEAF